This T cell receptor beta chain was recovered during a study of CD8+CD57+ T cells in acquired aplastic anemia (dated by TCRdb to about 2018). Some background on the complete study: On average, sorted CD4+ and CD8+ cells yielded about 3 ug of extracted DNA, with a range of roughly 0.18 to 27.4 ug. A CD8+CD57+ expansion meant a frequency higher than the mean frequency seen in healthy subjects. General findings and caveats noted by the study authors: Between patients and healthy controls, no significant difference in CD8+ Simpson's diversity was found (P=0.060). Around 31 CD8+ CDR3 sequences were shared between patients and controls but appeared highly expressed in patients and within their immunodominant clones.

TCR beta VDJ combination and CDR3 sequence profiling used genomic DNA as the template. An Illumina HiSeq 2000 was the platform used for TCR repertoire sequencing. Processing in the source paper ran as follows. TRBV/TRBJ rearrangement plots, CDR3 size and DJ length profiles, and Simpson's diversity index were used to assess repertoires. The immunodominant clone was defined as the most abundant DNA sequence in deep sequencing data. CDR3 amino acid sequences were checked for sharing across subjects and were also compared against the VDJdb database and published repertoires. TCRdb ran its own pipeline on the public reads, namely fastp trimming at Q25 and MiXCR clone calling, and kept in-frame beta chains. Each record represents a unique CDR3 protein, reported with the most common genes and DNA among its rows. V and J calls and clone size were set by TCRdb, not the authors. For this sample there are approximately 190,000 distinct CDR3 sequences; roughly half appear just once. The ten largest clones capture 8% to 10% of the sample.

The patients picked for sequencing were ones in whom flow cytometry had shown an expansion of CD8+CD57+ cells. Every patient had a diagnosis of severe acquired aplastic anemia based on International Study of Aplastic Anemia and Agranulocytosis and Camitta criteria. No therapy had been received by the patients at the time of blood sampling. In the study, sorted CD4+ and CD8+ blood T cells from patients with severe aplastic anemia and from healthy subjects underwent deep sequencing of TCR repertoires. Patients were enrolled in the USA under clinicaltrials.gov protocols 00001620, 01623167, 00001397, 00071045, 00081523 and 00961064. Ficoll-Paque density gradient centrifugation was used to isolate peripheral blood mononuclear cells. Before DNA extraction, CD4+ and CD8+ T cells were sorted by FACS or by magnetic beads. In the germline V gene (reference sequence), CDR1 corresponds to SEHNR and CDR2 to FQNEAQ. From the cysteine up to the phenylalanine, the CDR3 has a length of 14 residues. The CDR3 DNA has 42 bases and is translated from base 1. Trimmed from V: 4 bases; trimmed from J: 6 bases; junction bases lacking a gene match: 3.

This clonotype occurred many times. Its recognized antigen is unknown. No clone much larger than this one lies a single base away; base qualities are absent. This sequence originates from a human donor with aplastic anemia. The sequence is built from TRBV7-9 and TRBJ1-6, with 7 bases in between that match TRBD1. Sequenced: sorted CD4+, CD8+, or CD8+CD57+ T cells (not recorded which) from PBMCs. The CDR3 has the sequence CASSSQGSNSPLHF. The DNA reads TGTGCCAGCAGCTCACAGGGGAGTAATTCACCCCTCCACTTT.